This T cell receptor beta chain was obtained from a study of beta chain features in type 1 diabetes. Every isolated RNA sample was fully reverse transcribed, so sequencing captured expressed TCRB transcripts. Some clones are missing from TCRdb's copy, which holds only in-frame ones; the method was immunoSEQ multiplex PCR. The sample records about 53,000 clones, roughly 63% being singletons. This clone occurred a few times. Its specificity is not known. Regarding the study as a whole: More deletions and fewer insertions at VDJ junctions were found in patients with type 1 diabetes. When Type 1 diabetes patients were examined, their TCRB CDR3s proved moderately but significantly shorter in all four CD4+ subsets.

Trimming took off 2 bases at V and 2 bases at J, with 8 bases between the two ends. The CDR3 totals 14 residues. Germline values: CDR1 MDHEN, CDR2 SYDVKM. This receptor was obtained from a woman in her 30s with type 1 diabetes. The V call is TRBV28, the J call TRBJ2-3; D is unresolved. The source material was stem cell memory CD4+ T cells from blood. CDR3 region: CASSLIALTDTQYF. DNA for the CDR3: TGTGCCAGCAGTTTAATAGCCCTCACAGATACGCAGTATTTT.